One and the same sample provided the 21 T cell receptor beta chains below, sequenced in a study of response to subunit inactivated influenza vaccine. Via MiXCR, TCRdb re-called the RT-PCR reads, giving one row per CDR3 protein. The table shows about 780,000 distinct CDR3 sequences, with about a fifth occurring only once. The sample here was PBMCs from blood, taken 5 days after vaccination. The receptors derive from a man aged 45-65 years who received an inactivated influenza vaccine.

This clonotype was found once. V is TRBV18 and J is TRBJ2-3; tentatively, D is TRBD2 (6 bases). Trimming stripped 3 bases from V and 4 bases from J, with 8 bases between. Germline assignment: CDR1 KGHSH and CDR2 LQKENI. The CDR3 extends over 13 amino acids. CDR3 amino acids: CASSPGGADTQYF. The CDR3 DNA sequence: TGTGCCAGCTCACCCGGGGGAGCAGATACGCAGTATTTT.

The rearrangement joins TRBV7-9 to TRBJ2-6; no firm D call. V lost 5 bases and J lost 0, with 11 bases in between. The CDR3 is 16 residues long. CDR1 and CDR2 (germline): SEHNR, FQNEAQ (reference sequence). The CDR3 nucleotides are TGTGCCAGCAGCGCTGGACCATCCTCTGGGGCCAACGTCCTGACTTTC. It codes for CASSAGPSSGANVLTF.

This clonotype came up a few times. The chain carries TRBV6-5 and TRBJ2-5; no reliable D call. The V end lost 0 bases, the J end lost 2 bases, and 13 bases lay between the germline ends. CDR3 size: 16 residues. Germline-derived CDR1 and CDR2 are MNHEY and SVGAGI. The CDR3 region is CASSYSLRGSQETQYF. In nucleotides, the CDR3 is TGTGCCAGCAGTTACTCACTCCGCGGCAGTCAAGAGACCCAGTACTTC.

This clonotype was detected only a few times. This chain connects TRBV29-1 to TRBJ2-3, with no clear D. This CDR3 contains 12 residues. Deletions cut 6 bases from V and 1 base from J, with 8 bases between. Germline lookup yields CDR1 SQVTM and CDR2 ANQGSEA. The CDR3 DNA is TGCAGCGTCGATGACGGCACAGATACGCAGTATTTT. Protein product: CSVDDGTDTQYF.

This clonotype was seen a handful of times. CDR3 amino acids: CASSYTTSGRYEQYF. The CDR3 nucleotides are TGTGCCAGCAGTTACACGACTAGCGGGAGATACGAGCAGTACTTC. This sequence joins TRBV6-5 and TRBJ2-7, with 12 bases matching TRBD2. Per the germline V gene, CDR1 is MNHEY and CDR2 is SVGAGI. The CDR3 is made up of 15 amino acids. Trimming cost V 2 bases and J 4 bases; bases outside gene matches: 3.

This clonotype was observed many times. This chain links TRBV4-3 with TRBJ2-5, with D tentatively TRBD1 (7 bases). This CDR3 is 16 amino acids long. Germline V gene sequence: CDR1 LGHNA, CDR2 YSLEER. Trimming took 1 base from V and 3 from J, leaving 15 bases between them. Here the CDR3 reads CASSQALRGVEETQYF. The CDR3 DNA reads TGCGCCAGCAGCCAAGCCCTCAGGGGGGTGGAAGAGACCCAGTACTTC.

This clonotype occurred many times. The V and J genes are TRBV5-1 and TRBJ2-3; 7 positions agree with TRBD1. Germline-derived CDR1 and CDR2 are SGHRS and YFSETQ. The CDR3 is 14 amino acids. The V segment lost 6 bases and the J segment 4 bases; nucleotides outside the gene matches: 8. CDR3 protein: CASMATGFPDTQYF. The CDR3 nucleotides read TGCGCCAGCATGGCGACAGGGTTTCCAGATACGCAGTATTTT.

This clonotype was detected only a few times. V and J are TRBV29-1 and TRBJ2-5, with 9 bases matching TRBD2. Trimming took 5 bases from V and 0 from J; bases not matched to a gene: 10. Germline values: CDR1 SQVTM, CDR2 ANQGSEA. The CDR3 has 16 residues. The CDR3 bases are TGCAGCGTTTTTAGGAATAGCGGGAGAAACCAAGAGACCCAGTACTTC. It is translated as CSVFRNSGRNQETQYF.

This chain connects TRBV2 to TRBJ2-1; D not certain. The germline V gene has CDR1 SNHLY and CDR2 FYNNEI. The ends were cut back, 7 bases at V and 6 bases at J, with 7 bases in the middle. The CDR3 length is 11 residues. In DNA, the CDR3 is TGTGCCAGCAACTCCCGCAATGAGCAGTTCTTC. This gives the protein CASNSRNEQFF.

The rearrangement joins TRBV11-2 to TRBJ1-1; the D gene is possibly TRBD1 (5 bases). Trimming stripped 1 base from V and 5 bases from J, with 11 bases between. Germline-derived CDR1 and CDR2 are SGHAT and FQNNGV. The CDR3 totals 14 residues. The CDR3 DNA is TGTGCCAGCAGCTTAGGTATGGGGCGGACTGAAGCTTTCTTT. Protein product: CASSLGMGRTEAFF. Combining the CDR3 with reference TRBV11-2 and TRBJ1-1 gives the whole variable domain EAGVAQSPRYKIIEKRQSVAFWCNPISGHATLYWYQQILGQGPKLLIQFQNNGVVDDSQLPKDRFSAERLKGVDSTLKIQPAKLEDSAVYLCASSLGMGRTEAFFGQGTRLTVV.

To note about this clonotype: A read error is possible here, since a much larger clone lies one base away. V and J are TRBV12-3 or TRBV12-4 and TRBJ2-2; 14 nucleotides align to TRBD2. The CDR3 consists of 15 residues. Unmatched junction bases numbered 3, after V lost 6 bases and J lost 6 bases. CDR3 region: CASSEGLAGAGELFF. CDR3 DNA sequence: TGTGCCAGCAGCGAGGGACTAGCGGGAGCCGGGGAGCTGTTTTTT.

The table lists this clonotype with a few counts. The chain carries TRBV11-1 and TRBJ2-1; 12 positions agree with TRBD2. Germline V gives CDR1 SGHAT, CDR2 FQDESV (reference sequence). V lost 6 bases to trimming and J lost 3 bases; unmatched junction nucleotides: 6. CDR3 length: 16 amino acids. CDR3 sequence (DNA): TGTGCCAGCAGAGCTAGCGGGGGGGCCCTCTACAATGAGCAGTTCTTC. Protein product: CASRASGGALYNEQFF.

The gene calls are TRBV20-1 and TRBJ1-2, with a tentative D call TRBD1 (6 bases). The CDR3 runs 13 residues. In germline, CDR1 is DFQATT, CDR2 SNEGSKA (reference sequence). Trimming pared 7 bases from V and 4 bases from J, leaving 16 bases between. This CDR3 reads CSVQQGSGYGYTF. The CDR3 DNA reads TGCAGTGTCCAACAGGGATCCGGCTATGGCTACACCTTC.

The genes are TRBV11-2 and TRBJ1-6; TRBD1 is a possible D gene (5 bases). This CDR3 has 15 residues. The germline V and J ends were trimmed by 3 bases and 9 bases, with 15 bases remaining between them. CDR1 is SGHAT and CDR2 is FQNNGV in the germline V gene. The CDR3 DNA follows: TGTGCCAGCAGCTTTGATTGGACATCCAGTTCACCCCTCCACTTT. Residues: CASSFDWTSSSPLHF.

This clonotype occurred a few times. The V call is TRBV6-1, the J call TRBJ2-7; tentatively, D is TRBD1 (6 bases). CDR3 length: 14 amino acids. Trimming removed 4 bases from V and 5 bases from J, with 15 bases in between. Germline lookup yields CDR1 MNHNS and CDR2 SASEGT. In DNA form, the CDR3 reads TGTGCCAGCAGTGTTGTCGACAGGAACCACGAGCAGTACTTC. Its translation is CASSVVDRNHEQYF.

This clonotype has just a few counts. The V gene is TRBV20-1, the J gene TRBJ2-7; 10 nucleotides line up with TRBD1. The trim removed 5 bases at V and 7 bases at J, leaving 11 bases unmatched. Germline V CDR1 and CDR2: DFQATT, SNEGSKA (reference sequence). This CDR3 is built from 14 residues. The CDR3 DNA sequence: TGCAGTGCTCCCCAACGACAGGGGGCGAGGGAGCAGTACTTC. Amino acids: CSAPQRQGAREQYF.

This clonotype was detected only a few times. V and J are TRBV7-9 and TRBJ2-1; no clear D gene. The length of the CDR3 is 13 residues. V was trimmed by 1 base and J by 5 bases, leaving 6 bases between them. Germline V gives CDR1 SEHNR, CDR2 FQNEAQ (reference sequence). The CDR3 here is CASSLDPHNEQFF. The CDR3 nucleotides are TGTGCCAGCAGCTTAGACCCACACAATGAGCAGTTCTTC.

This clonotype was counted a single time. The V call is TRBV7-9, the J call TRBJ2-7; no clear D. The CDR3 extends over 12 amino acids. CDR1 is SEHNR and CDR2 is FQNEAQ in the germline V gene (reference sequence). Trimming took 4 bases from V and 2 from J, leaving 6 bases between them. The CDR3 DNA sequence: TGTGCCAGCAGCTACGCAGCCTACGAGCAGTACTTC. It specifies CASSYAAYEQYF.

For the CDR3, the DNA is TGTGCCAGCAGCTTGACTAGCGGGGGGCTCCAGACCCAGTACTTC. Translated, it gives CASSLTSGGLQTQYF. The chain employs TRBV5-5 and TRBJ2-5; 12 nucleotides match TRBD2. Germline assignment: CDR1 SGHKS and CDR2 YYEKEE (reference sequence). CDR3 length: 15 amino acids. Trimming took 1 base from V and 6 from J; bases not matched to a gene: 4.

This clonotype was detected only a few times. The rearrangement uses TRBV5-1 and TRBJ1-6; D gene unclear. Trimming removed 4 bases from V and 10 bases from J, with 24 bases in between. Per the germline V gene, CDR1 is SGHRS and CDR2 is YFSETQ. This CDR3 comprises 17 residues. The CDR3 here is CASSPDGRNRERSPLHF. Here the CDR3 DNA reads TGCGCCAGCAGCCCAGATGGACGGAATAGGGAGCGGTCACCCCTCCACTTT.

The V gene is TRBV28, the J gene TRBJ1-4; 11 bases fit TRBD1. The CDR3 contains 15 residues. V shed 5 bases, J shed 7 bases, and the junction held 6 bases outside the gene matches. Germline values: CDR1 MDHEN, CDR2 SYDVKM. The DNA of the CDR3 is TGTGCCAGCAGTACCTGGACAGGGGGCACTGAAAAACTGTTTTTT. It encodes CASSTWTGGTEKLFF.